This T cell receptor beta chain was obtained from a study of blood T cell repertoires in COVID-19. Study-level background: Collection of acute and convalescent COVID-19 samples took place in the United States, Italy and Spain. Sources were T cells, B-cell-depleted T cells, or PBMCs; the material itself was cDNA or gDNA.

The junction had 1 base not matched to a gene; V was cut back by 1 base and J by 2 bases. Per the germline V gene, CDR1 is KGHDR and CDR2 is SFDVKD. The CDR3 extends over 14 amino acids. Methods used by the authors: Amplification of reference gene primers was used by the study to estimate nucleated cell counts. Libraries were prepared by immunoSEQ multiplex PCR; TCRdb keeps only in-frame clonotypes and omits some of them. The DNA was the basis for D and trimming; V, J and clone size are from that table. The sample lists about 240,000 clones, about 90% occurring once. The sequence derives from a man aged 60 to 69 who had recovered from COVID-19. Sequencing was carried out using peripheral blood. This rearrangement joins TRBV24-1 to TRBJ2-7; 7 bases are a match to TRBD2. The CDR3 DNA sequence: TGTGCCACCAGTGATTTAAGCGGGGCCTACGAGCAGTACGTC. Amino acids: CATSDLSGAYEQYV.